The present entry profiles one TCR beta chain with its context. This sample was taken from a study of blood T cell repertoires in COVID-19. Whole-study context: T cells, B-cell-depleted T cells, or PBMCs provided the cDNA or gDNA that served as material.

The V gene end was trimmed by 4 bases and the J gene end by 6 bases; junction bases not matched to a gene: 6. CDR1 and CDR2 (germline): LNHNV, YYDKDF (reference sequence). CDR3 length equals 14 residues. Seattle patients were enrolled during active infection and followed longitudinally. Original processing methods: Researchers report that nucleated cell counts were estimated from reference gene primer amplification. Produced via immunoSEQ multiplex PCR; TCRdb's table is partial and in-frame only. V and J calls and clone size are given by that table; D and trimming were obtained from the DNA. The table has more than 200,000 clones, 75% to 90% seen once.

The material sequenced was peripheral blood. The receptor was derived from an elderly woman with COVID-19, enrolled during active disease. The chain links TRBV15 to TRBJ2-7; 10 bases align to TRBD1. CDR3 residues: CATSKRDRGSEQYF. In nucleotides, the CDR3 is TGTGCCACCAGCAAACGGGACAGGGGCTCCGAGCAGTACTTC.